This T cell receptor (beta chain) came from a study of T cells in Graves' hyperthyroidism and ophthalmopathy. The overall study: Peripheral blood sampling occurred at initial diagnosis, before any treatment.

Amplified TCR beta CDR3 regions came from RNA transcripts. First-round RT-PCR with HTBI primers amplified the TCR CDR3 region. Via MiXCR, TCRdb re-called the multiplex PCR reads, giving one row per CDR3 protein. The table records almost 600,000 distinct CDR3 sequences, approximately 15% of them present only once. The V gene end was trimmed by 7 bases and the J gene end by 6 bases; junction bases not matched to a gene: 8. The CDR3 has 14 residues. Germline loops: CDR1 SGHNT, CDR2 YENEEA. Hyperthyroidism in the patients, aged 18 to 65, was newly diagnosed and under 2 months in duration. Predating any ophthalmopathy symptoms, the blood sample was taken at first hyperthyroidism diagnosis. The PBMCs studied were ones that came from about 10 ml fresh peripheral blood.

The chain couples TRBV11-3 to TRBJ2-2; 7 nucleotides align to TRBD1. The receptor was derived from a woman under 40 with Graves' hyperthyroidism that later progressed to Graves' ophthalmopathy. Input material: blood. The CDR3 DNA sequence: TGTGCCAGCAACCATCGACAGGGTGCCGGGGAGCTGTTTTTT. Translation: CASNHRQGAGELFF. Drawing the rest from reference TRBV11-3 and TRBJ2-2, the complete variable domain is EAGVVQSPRYKIIEKKQPVAFWCNPISGHNTLYWYLQNLGQGPELLIRYENEEAVDDSQLPKDRFSAERLKGVDSTLKIQPAELGDSAVYLCASNHRQGAGELFFGEGSRLTVL.